The next 10 T cell receptor beta chains were all read from a single sample in a study of shared clonotypes between healthy human individuals. CD8 cells classed as naive were CD45RO-negative and positively selected for CCR7, excluding terminally differentiated effector memory CD45RA+ cells. Repertoires were generated with immunoSEQ multiplex PCR, while TCRdb's copy carries only in-frame clones and drops some. The sample records around 640,000 clones, roughly 96% being singletons. Sequencing used naive CD8+ T cells sorted from blood. The receptors come from a woman in her twenties or thirties in good health.

The chain joins TRBV29-1 to TRBJ2-7, with 9 bases fitting TRBD2. V dropped 0 bases and J dropped 4; count of bases not matched to a gene: 7. The CDR3 runs 15 residues. CDR1 is SQVTM and CDR2 is ANQGSEA in the germline V gene. The CDR3 here is CSVEDLREGRYEQYF. DNA for the CDR3: TGCAGCGTTGAAGATCTGCGGGAGGGCCGTTACGAGCAGTACTTC.

The CDR3 loop reads CASRTGGGSNQPQHF. The CDR3, as DNA: TGTGCCAGCAGGACAGGGGGCGGGAGCAATCAGCCCCAGCATTTT. J is TRBJ1-5 and V is TRBV27; the match to TRBD1 covers 10 bases. Germline trimming cut 6 bases from V and 1 base from J; bases unmatched to any gene: 3. The CDR3 loop spans 15 amino acids. CDR1 and CDR2 from the germline V gene are MNHEY and SMNVEV (reference sequence).

The rearrangement uses TRBV7-8 and TRBJ2-3; TRBD1 or TRBD2 may be the D gene (6 bases each). This CDR3 is 16 amino acids long. The V gene's germline CDR1 is SGHVS and CDR2 FQNEAQ. Trimming stripped 6 bases from V and 1 base from J, with 17 bases between. The CDR3, as DNA: TGTGCCAGCAGACAAAATGAGGGGGGTGGCACAGATACGCAGTATTTT. It specifies CASRQNEGGGTDTQYF. The full variable domain, completed using reference TRBV7-8 and TRBJ2-3, is GAGVSQSPRYKVAKRGQDVALRCDPISGHVSLFWYQQALGQGPEFLTYFQNEAQLDKSGLPSDRFFAERPEGSVSTLKIQRTQQEDSAVYLCASRQNEGGGTDTQYFGPGTRLTVL.

This rearrangement joins TRBV5-5 to TRBJ2-5; D may be TRBD1 or TRBD2 (5 bases each). V shed 2 bases and J shed 5 bases, with 7 bases lying between them. CDR1 and CDR2 (germline): SGHKS, YYEKEE (reference sequence). The length of the CDR3 is 12 residues. In DNA form, the CDR3 reads TGTGCCAGCAGCTTATGGGGGGAGACCCAGTACTTC. It yields the protein CASSLWGETQYF.

The CDR3 DNA reads as TGTGCCAGCAGCATTCAACTCGGGGAGCTGTTTTTT. Translation: CASSIQLGELFF. This chain links TRBV5-6 with TRBJ2-2; D unresolved. The CDR3 contains 12 residues. Trimming took off 4 bases at V and 7 bases at J, with 8 bases between the two ends. Germline CDR1 reads SGHDT; CDR2 reads YYEEEE.

The chain recombines TRBV7-9 with TRBJ2-2; maybe TRBD1 (6 bases). This CDR3 contains 13 residues. From germline, CDR1 is SEHNR and CDR2 FQNEAQ (reference sequence). Trimming removed 5 bases from V and 7 bases from J, with 11 bases in between. The CDR3 loop reads CASSPQGSGELFF. The CDR3 DNA is TGTGCCAGCAGCCCCCAGGGGAGCGGGGAGCTGTTTTTT.

The chain combines TRBV10-2 with TRBJ2-7; maybe TRBD2 (5 bases). Trimming pared 10 bases from V and 1 base from J, leaving 8 bases between. Germline values: CDR1 WSHSY, CDR2 SAAADI. The CDR3 has 11 residues. The CDR3 sequence is CATTGSYEQYF. Written as DNA, the CDR3 is TGCGCCACGACGGGGTCCTACGAGCAGTACTTC.

The genes are TRBV28 and TRBJ1-2; 8 positions match TRBD1. This CDR3 is built from 16 residues. V shed 2 bases, J shed 3 bases, and the junction held 8 bases outside the gene matches. Germline V gene data show CDR1 as MDHEN and CDR2 as SYDVKM. CDR3 sequence: CASSLDSQGADYGYTF. The CDR3 DNA follows: TGTGCCAGCAGTTTAGATTCTCAGGGGGCGGACTATGGCTACACCTTC.

The genes are TRBV2 and TRBJ2-1, with 8 bases that match TRBD2. Germline V gene lookup returns CDR1 SNHLY and CDR2 FYNNEI. The trim removed 6 bases at V and 8 bases at J, leaving 18 bases unmatched. This CDR3 spans 17 amino acids. CDR3 region: CASSPGAGAGEGDEQFF. The CDR3 DNA follows: TGTGCCAGCAGCCCAGGGGCCGGAGCGGGAGAAGGGGATGAGCAGTTCTTC.

The V gene is TRBV2, the J gene TRBJ2-2, with D hard to call. Germline assignment: CDR1 SNHLY and CDR2 FYNNEI. The CDR3 totals 12 residues. V lost 7 bases and J 6 bases, leaving 9 bases between the germline ends. The CDR3 sequence is CASTSSAGELFF. As DNA, the CDR3 is TGTGCCAGCACGTCAAGCGCCGGGGAGCTGTTTTTT.